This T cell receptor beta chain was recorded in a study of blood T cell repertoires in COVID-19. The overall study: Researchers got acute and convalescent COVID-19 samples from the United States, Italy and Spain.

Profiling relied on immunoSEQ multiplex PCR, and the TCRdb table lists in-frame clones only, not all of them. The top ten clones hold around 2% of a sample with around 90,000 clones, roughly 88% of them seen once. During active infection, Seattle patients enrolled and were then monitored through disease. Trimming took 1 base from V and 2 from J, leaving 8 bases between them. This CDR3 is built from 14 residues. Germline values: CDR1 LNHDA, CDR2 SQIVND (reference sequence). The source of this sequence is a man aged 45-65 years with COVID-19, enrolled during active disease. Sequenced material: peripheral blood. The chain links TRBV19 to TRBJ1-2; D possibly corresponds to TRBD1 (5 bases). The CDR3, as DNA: TGTGCCAGTAGTATAGGAACAGGCAACTATGGCTACACCTTC. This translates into CASSIGTGNYGYTF.